The 25 T cell receptor beta chains presented below share a single source sample, sequenced in a study of T cell responses to AZD1222 COVID-19 vaccine. Repertoires were generated with immunoSEQ multiplex PCR, while TCRdb's copy carries only in-frame clones and drops some. The table shows around 70,000 clones, with roughly 86% occurring only once. The sequences come from peripheral blood, collected on day 0 of AZD1222 vaccination. These TCRs come from an adult in good health.

This chain links TRBV2 with TRBJ2-1, with TRBD2 as a possible D gene (5 bases). Germline V gene data show CDR1 as SNHLY and CDR2 as FYNNEI. V was pared by 10 bases and J by 6 bases, with 16 bases between. The CDR3 is made up of 13 amino acids. The CDR3 region is CANRAEVGNEQFF. The CDR3 DNA reads as TGTGCCAATCGCGCGGAGGTGGGCAATGAGCAGTTCTTC.

V usage is TRBV12-3 or TRBV12-4 and J usage is TRBJ1-2; D is unclear. This CDR3 spans 12 amino acids. V gave up 1 base and J gave up 7 bases, with 7 bases separating them. The chain's CDR3 is CASSLEVGGYTF. The CDR3 DNA reads as TGTGCCAGCAGTTTAGAGGTTGGTGGCTACACCTTC.

This chain links TRBV10-2 with TRBJ2-7; the D gene is possibly TRBD2 (5 bases). The CDR3 loop spans 15 amino acids. Germline V gene sequence: CDR1 WSHSY, CDR2 SAAADI. The V end lost 0 bases, the J end lost 5 bases, and 14 bases lay between the germline ends. CDR3 residues: CASSESRAGGDEQYF. The DNA of the CDR3 is TGCGCCAGCAGTGAGTCGAGGGCGGGCGGCGACGAGCAGTACTTC.

The sample holds a few counts of this clone. J is TRBJ1-4 and V is TRBV19; 8 nucleotides match TRBD1. Looked up from germline, CDR1 is LNHDA and CDR2 is SQIVND (reference sequence). This CDR3 is 11 amino acids long. The ends lost 8 bases at V and 10 bases at J; junction bases unmatched: 3. This CDR3 reads CASRQGAKLFF. The CDR3 DNA reads TGTGCCAGTCGCCAGGGGGCAAAACTGTTTTTT.

This rearrangement joins TRBV3-1 (or the pseudogene TRBV3-2) to TRBJ1-1; a possible D gene is TRBD1 (6 bases). V shed 1 base and J shed 11 bases, with 17 bases lying between them. Germline loops: CDR1 LGHDT, CDR2 YNNKEL (reference sequence). This CDR3 comprises 14 residues. The chain's CDR3 is CASSQGGGGVTAFF. The CDR3 DNA is TGTGCCAGCAGCCAAGGAGGGGGTGGGGTTACGGCTTTCTTT.

The rearrangement links TRBV14 to TRBJ2-1; 12 bases match TRBD2. The CDR3 totals 17 residues. The junction had 4 bases not matched to a gene; V was cut back by 1 base and J by 3 bases. Germline CDR1 reads SGHDN; CDR2 reads FVKESK. The CDR3 region has the DNA TGTGCCAGCAGCCAAGGGGCGACTAGCGGGAGCTACAATGAGCAGTTCTTC. It codes for CASSQGATSGSYNEQFF.

This clone occurred a few times. The chain carries TRBV7-9 and TRBJ1-2, with TRBD1 matching 7 bases. CDR1 and CDR2 from the germline V gene are SEHNR and FQNEAQ (reference sequence). The J segment lost 7 bases and the V segment lost 4 bases, leaving 12 bases of the junction unmatched. The CDR3 loop spans 15 amino acids. The CDR3 here is CASSSTGRRRGGYTF. The CDR3 DNA reads as TGTGCCAGCAGCTCGACAGGGCGGAGAAGAGGTGGCTACACCTTC.

J is TRBJ2-1 and V is TRBV5-5; no definite D call. The V gene's germline CDR1 is SGHKS and CDR2 YYEKEE (reference sequence). V was clipped by 4 bases and J by 0 bases, with 11 bases between them. This CDR3 spans 15 amino acids. The CDR3 protein is CASSQDRSSYNEQFF. CDR3 coding DNA: TGTGCCAGCAGCCAGGACCGGAGCTCCTACAATGAGCAGTTCTTC.

As to this clone: At the DNA level, this CDR3 is encoded by other sequences in the same sample as well. The chain uses TRBV12-3 or TRBV12-4 and TRBJ1-1, with D perhaps matching TRBD1 (5 bases). V was pared by 1 base and J by 8 bases, with 5 bases between. CDR3 size: 11 residues. The CDR3 is CASSLGTEAFF. The CDR3 DNA follows: TGTGCCAGCAGTTTAGGGACAGAAGCTTTCTTT.

This clone has more than one count but fewer than ten. The V gene is TRBV6-1, the J gene TRBJ2-7; 7 nucleotides align to TRBD1. The V and J ends lost 0 bases and 3 bases, in that order; junction bases with no gene match: 5. CDR1 is MNHNS and CDR2 is SASEGT in the germline V gene. This CDR3 spans 15 amino acids. The CDR3 bases are TGTGCCAGCAGTGAAGCCGGACAGGTGATCTACGAGCAGTACTTC. This sequence encodes CASSEAGQVIYEQYF.

V and J are TRBV7-8 and TRBJ2-1; TRBD2 matches 13 bases. The V gene end was trimmed by 5 bases and the J gene end by 8 bases; junction bases not matched to a gene: 6. Germline V gives CDR1 SGHVS, CDR2 FQNEAQ. The length of the CDR3 is 15 residues. In DNA, the CDR3 is TGTGCCAGCAGCCCACTAGCGGGGGGGGTCTATGAGCAGTTCTTC. Amino acid sequence: CASSPLAGGVYEQFF.

This clone appeared once. The chain is built from TRBV4-1 and TRBJ2-1, with 9 positions matching TRBD1. The CDR3 is 17 amino acids. Germline loops: CDR1 MGHRA, CDR2 YSYEKL. The J segment lost 7 bases and the V segment lost 2 bases, leaving 12 bases of the junction unmatched. CDR3 loop: CASSQPPWTGAFNEQFF. CDR3 coding DNA: TGCGCCAGCAGCCAACCACCCTGGACAGGGGCTTTTAATGAGCAGTTCTTC.

CDR3 sequence reads: CASSVAAGSYEQYF. CDR3 coding DNA: TGTGCCAGCAGCGTAGCAGCTGGGTCCTACGAGCAGTACTTC. The chain links TRBV9 to TRBJ2-7; D is unclear. V dropped 0 bases and J dropped 1 base, with 8 bases sitting between them. This CDR3 comprises 14 residues. The germline V gene encodes CDR1 SGDLS and CDR2 YYNGEE.

The chain carries TRBV14 and TRBJ2-1; D call uncertain. Germline lookup yields CDR1 SGHDN and CDR2 FVKESK. V was cut by 4 bases and J by 5 bases, with 12 bases left in between. The CDR3 is 14 amino acids. The CDR3 region is CASSPHHPNNEQFF. In DNA form, the CDR3 reads TGTGCCAGCAGCCCTCATCATCCTAACAATGAGCAGTTCTTC.

This clone was picked up a small number of times. The rearrangement joins TRBV7-9 to TRBJ1-2, with unresolved D. Germline CDR1 is SEHNR and CDR2 is FQNEAQ (reference sequence). Trimming left V 1 base short and J 0 bases short, with 6 bases between. The CDR3 loop spans 14 amino acids. CDR3 protein: CASSLVRANYGYTF. CDR3 in DNA: TGTGCCAGCAGCTTAGTTCGGGCTAACTATGGCTACACCTTC.

The chain uses TRBV19 and TRBJ2-1, with D maybe TRBD2 (5 bases). There are 15 residues in the CDR3. Trimming cost V 6 bases and J 6 bases, with 18 bases left between them. Germline V gene lookup returns CDR1 LNHDA and CDR2 SQIVND (reference sequence). Here the CDR3 DNA reads TGTGCCAGTAGCCCCTTAGGAGAGGGTATCAATGAGCAGTTCTTC. It yields the protein CASSPLGEGINEQFF. The full variable domain, its missing parts supplied by reference TRBV19 and TRBJ2-1, is DGGITQSPKYLFRKEGQNVTLSCEQNLNHDAMYWYRQDPGQGLRLIYYSQIVNDFQKGDIAEGYSVSREKKESFPLTVTSAQKNPTAFYLCASSPLGEGINEQFFGPGTRLTVL.

This clone was detected only a few times. The chain joins TRBV18 to TRBJ1-6; D is possibly TRBD1 (5 bases). The V gene lost 3 bases and the J gene lost 7 bases, with 10 bases spanning the gap. The CDR3 has 14 residues. The germline CDR1 and CDR2 sequences are KGHSH and LQKENI. CDR3 residues: CASSPETANSPLHF. CDR3 DNA sequence: TGTGCCAGCTCACCGGAGACAGCAAATTCACCCCTCCACTTT. The entire variable domain, with the rest obtained from reference TRBV18 and TRBJ1-6, is as follows: NAGVMQNPRHLVRRRGQEARLRCSPMKGHSHVYWYRQLPEEGLKFMVYLQKENIIDESGMPKERFSAEFPKEGPSILRIQQVVRGDSAAYFCASSPETANSPLHFGNGTRLTVT.

The rearrangement joins TRBV11-2 to TRBJ2-7, with D possibly matching TRBD2 (6 bases). V was shortened by 5 bases and J by 3 bases, with 17 bases between the two germline ends. In germline, CDR1 is SGHAT, CDR2 FQNNGV. CDR3 length equals 15 residues. CDR3 coding DNA: TGTGCCAGCAGCCTAACTGCCCGGGGGAGCTACGAGCAGTACTTC. It translates to CASSLTARGSYEQYF. Full variable domain (rest looked up from reference TRBV11-2 and TRBJ2-7): EAGVAQSPRYKIIEKRQSVAFWCNPISGHATLYWYQQILGQGPKLLIQFQNNGVVDDSQLPKDRFSAERLKGVDSTLKIQPAKLEDSAVYLCASSLTARGSYEQYFGPGTRLTVT.

This CDR3 reads CASSLGTSGRTDTQYF. CDR3 in DNA: TGCGCCAGCAGCTTGGGGACTAGCGGGAGGACAGATACGCAGTATTTT. This sequence joins TRBV5-1 and TRBJ2-3; 14 bases line up with TRBD2. This CDR3 is built from 16 residues. Germline V gene data show CDR1 as SGHRS and CDR2 as YFSETQ. The V segment lost 0 bases and the J segment 3 bases; nucleotides outside the gene matches: 0.

Of note for this clone: At one of its ends the junction is not consistent with the germline gene, which may arise from a read error. This rearrangement joins TRBV4-3 to TRBJ2-7; D is ambiguous. The length of the CDR3 is 10 residues. The germline V gene encodes CDR1 LGHNA and CDR2 YSLEER. The CDR3 nucleotides read TGCGCCAGCAGCCAAGATGGCGCCTGTTTC. As protein: CASSQDGACF.

The V gene is TRBV5-8, the J gene TRBJ2-3; D unclear. CDR1 SGHTS and CDR2 YDEGEE come from the germline V gene. Trimming cost V 2 bases and J 3 bases, with 10 bases left between them. There are 14 residues in the CDR3. CDR3 protein: CASSFWALTDTQYF. CDR3 nucleotides: TGTGCCAGCAGCTTTTGGGCCCTGACAGATACGCAGTATTTT.

The rearrangement uses TRBV4-1 and TRBJ2-7; TRBD1 agrees at 7 bases. V shed 2 bases, J shed 3 bases, and the junction held 1 base outside the gene matches. CDR3 length equals 13 residues. Germline CDR1 and CDR2: MGHRA and YSYEKL. CDR3 nucleotides: TGCGCCAGCAGCCAACGACAGGGCTACGAGCAGTACTTC. Its protein is CASSQRQGYEQYF.

V usage is TRBV30 and J usage is TRBJ1-1; D not resolved. Germline loops: CDR1 GTSNPN, CDR2 SVGIG (reference sequence). V lost 4 bases, J lost 1 base, and 7 bases lay in between. The CDR3 extends over 12 amino acids. The chain's CDR3 is CAWNLGNTEAFF. The CDR3 DNA sequence: TGTGCCTGGAACCTGGGGAACACTGAAGCTTTCTTT.

The V gene is TRBV13, the J gene TRBJ2-7; 12 nucleotides align to TRBD2. The CDR3 is 14 residues long. V shed 6 bases, J shed 4 bases, and the junction held 4 bases outside the gene matches. Germline CDR1 PRHDT, CDR2 FYEKMQ (reference sequence). The DNA for the CDR3 is TGTGCCAGCAGTCGACTAGCGGGAGCATACGAGCAGTACTTC. It translates to CASSRLAGAYEQYF.

CDR3 DNA sequence: TGTGCCAGCAGTACGCCTTCAGGGGGCGCAGGTGGCTACACCTTC. This codes for CASSTPSGGAGGYTF. The chain employs TRBV6-5 and TRBJ1-2; TRBD1 matches 8 bases. Germline V gene sequence: CDR1 MNHEY, CDR2 SVGAGI. The CDR3 is 15 residues long. With 5 bases clipped from V and 7 bases from J, the junction kept 12 bases outside the gene matches.